This TCR beta chain was sequenced during a study of T cell repertoires in cytomegalovirus infection. Study overall: Indications came from public TCR beta signatures; they pointed to CMV infection and to a matching HLA type.

MiXCR was run by TCRdb on the reads, yielding one entry per CDR3 protein. The repertoire consists of about 320,000 distinct CDR3 sequences, with around a tenth occurring once and the leading ten covering 4.3%. Turning to this clonotype: One end of the junction varies from germline; a read error may be responsible.

The CDR3 covers 13 residues. The germline gives CDR1 SGHTA, CDR2 FQGNSA. The clonotype was recovered from a human donor in good health (CMV status not recorded). Some clones in this sample may be carry-over from other donors' samples. The V gene is TRBV7-2, the J gene TRBJ2-7; D is possibly TRBD2 (5 bases). Material: PBMCs. The CDR3 DNA reads TGTGCCTGCAGCTTTAGAGAGGGCTACGAGCAGTACTTC. Translation gives CACSFREGYEQYF.